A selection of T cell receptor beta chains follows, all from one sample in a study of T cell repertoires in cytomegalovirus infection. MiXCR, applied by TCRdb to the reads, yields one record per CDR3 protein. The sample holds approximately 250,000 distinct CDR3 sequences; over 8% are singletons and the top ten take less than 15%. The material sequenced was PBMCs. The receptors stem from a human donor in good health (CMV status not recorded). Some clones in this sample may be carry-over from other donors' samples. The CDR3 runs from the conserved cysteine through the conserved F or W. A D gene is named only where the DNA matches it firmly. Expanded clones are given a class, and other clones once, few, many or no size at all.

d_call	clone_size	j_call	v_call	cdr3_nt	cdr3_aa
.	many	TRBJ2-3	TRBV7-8	TGTGCCAGCAGCCCCGGAGGAGGGAGTGGAGATACGCAGTATTTT	CASSPGGGSGDTQYF
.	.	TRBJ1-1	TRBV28	TGTGCCAGCAGTTTTGGCCACGCTTCTTGGGCTTTCTTT	CASSFGHASWAFF
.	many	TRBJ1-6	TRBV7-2	TGTGCCAGCAGTCCGGCGGGCTCCTATAATTCACCCCTCCACTTT	CASSPAGSYNSPLHF
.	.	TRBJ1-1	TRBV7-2	TGTGCCAGCAGCCCTCAGGGTTTCCCTGAAGCTTTCTTT	CASSPQGFPEAFF
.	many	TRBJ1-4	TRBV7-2	TGTGCCAGCAGCCGCGGATCCGGGTTTGGGGAAAAACTGTTTTTT	CASSRGSGFGEKLFF
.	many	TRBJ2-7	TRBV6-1	TGTGCCAGCAGGTCCGCAGGGACCCTATACGAGCAGTACTTC	CASRSAGTLYEQYF
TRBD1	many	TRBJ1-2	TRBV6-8	TGTGCCAGCAGTAACAGGGGGGGCTGGGTCGATGGCTACACCTTC	CASSNRGGWVDGYTF
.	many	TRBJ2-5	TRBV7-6	TGTGCCAGCAGCTTATCCCCCGGGACTCATCAAGAGACCCAGTACTTC	CASSLSPGTHQETQYF
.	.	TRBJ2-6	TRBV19	TGTGCCAGTAGTACCACAGCCATCTCTGGGGCCAACGTCCTGACTTTC	CASSTTAISGANVLTF
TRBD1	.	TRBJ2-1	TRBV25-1	TGTGCCAGCAGTGATCAAACAGGGGGAAATGAGCAGTTCTTC	CASSDQTGGNEQFF
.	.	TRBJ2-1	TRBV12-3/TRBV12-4	TGTGCCAGCAGTTTACGGGGTTCCTACAATGAGCAGTTCTTC	CASSLRGSYNEQFF
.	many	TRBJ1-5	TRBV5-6	TGTGCCAGCAGCTTGGCCGGAGGGGGTAGCAATCAGCCCCAGCATTTT	CASSLAGGGSNQPQHF
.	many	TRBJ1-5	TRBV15	TGTGCCACCAGCAGAGATCGAGACAGCTGGCAGCATTTT	CATSRDRDSWQHF
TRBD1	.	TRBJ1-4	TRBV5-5	TGTGCCAGCAGCTTGACGGAGGGACAGGGGGCTGGAGAGAGTGAAAAACTGTTTTTT	CASSLTEGQGAGESEKLFF
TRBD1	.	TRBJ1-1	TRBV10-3	TGTGCCATCAGTCCTCAGGGGGCTGAAGCTTTCTTT	CAISPQGAEAFF
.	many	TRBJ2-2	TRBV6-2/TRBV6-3	TGTGCCAGCAGTTACTCCCACCAAGGCCAGGTGCCGAACACCGGGGAGCTGTTTTTT	CASSYSHQGQVPNTGELFF
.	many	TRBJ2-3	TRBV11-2	TGTGCCAGCAGCTCTAGGGCGGATACTAGCACAGATACGCAGTATTTT	CASSSRADTSTDTQYF
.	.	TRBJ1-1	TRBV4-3	TGCGCCAGCAGCCGCCCCGGCGGTGGTGAAGCTTTCTTT	CASSRPGGGEAFF
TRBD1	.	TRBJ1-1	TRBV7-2	TGTGCCAGCAGCACAAGGACAGGGCGTGAAGCTTTCTTT	CASSTRTGREAFF
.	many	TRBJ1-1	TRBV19	TGTGCCAGTAGTATAGATGGAGGCCGGAACACTGAAGCTTTCTTT	CASSIDGGRNTEAFF
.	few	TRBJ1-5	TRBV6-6	TGTGCCAGCAGGGACCGTCTAGAAAATCAGCCCCAGCATTTT	CASRDRLENQPQHF
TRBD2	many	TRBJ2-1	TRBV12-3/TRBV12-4	TGTGCCAGCAAATCGACTAGCGGGAGGGCCTCGGCCTACAATGAGCAGTTCTTC	CASKSTSGRASAYNEQFF
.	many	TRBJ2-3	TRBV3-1	TGTGCCAGCAGCCACGGTGACGAGGCGCAGTATTTT	CASSHGDEAQYF
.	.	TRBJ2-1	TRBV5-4	TGTGCCAGCAGCTTAGACGCTTACAATGAGCAGTTCTTC	CASSLDAYNEQFF
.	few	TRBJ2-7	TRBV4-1	TGTGCCAGCAGCCCCTCCGGGACCGACGAGCAGTACTTC	CASSPSGTDEQYF
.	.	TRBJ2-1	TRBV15	TGTGCCACCAGCAGAGACCTTGGGGACAATGAGCAGTTCTTC	CATSRDLGDNEQFF
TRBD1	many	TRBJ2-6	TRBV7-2	TGTGCCAGCAGCCATGGGGGACAGAACTCTGGGGCCAACGTCCTGACTTTC	CASSHGGQNSGANVLTF
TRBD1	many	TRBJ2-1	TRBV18	TGTGCCAGCTCACCATGGGACAGGGTTTTGAATGAGCAGTTCTTC	CASSPWDRVLNEQFF
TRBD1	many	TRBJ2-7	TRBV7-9	TGTGCCAGCAGCGCAGGACAGGGGGCGAACTCCTACGAGCAGTACTTC	CASSAGQGANSYEQYF
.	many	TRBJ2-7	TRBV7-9	TGTGCCAGCAGCATCAAGAGCGAGCAGTACTTC	CASSIKSEQYF
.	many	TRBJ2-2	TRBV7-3	TGTGCCAGCAGCGAAAACACGAACACCGGGGAGCTGTTTTTT	CASSENTNTGELFF
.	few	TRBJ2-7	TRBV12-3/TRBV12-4	TGTGCCAGCAAACAGGCGAGCTCCTACGAGCAGTACTTC	CASKQASSYEQYF
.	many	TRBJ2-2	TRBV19	TGTGCCAGTAGTATGGGAGGCAGGATCACCGGGGAGCTGTTTTTT	CASSMGGRITGELFF
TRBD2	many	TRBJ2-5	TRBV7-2	TGTGCCAGCAGCTGGGCGGGAGAAGGGGAGACCCAGTACTTC	CASSWAGEGETQYF
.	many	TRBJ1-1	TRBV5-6	TGTGCCAGCACCCAGGGGCTGGTCTGGAACACTGAAGCTTTCTTT	CASTQGLVWNTEAFF
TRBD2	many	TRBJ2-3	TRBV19	TGTGCCAGTAGTACAACAGCGGGAAGGGGAGATACGCAGTATTTT	CASSTTAGRGDTQYF
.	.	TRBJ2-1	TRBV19	TGTGCCAGTAGTGGGCCCCGCTACAATGAGCAGTTCTTC	CASSGPRYNEQFF
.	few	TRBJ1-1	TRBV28	TGTGCCACCCTACCCAGTAGGAACACTGAAGCTTTCTTT	CATLPSRNTEAFF
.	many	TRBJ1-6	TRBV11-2	TGTGCCAGCAGCTTAATGAGGGGATATTCACCCCTCCACTTT	CASSLMRGYSPLHF
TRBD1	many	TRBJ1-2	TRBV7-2	TGTGCCAGCAGCTTCTCCGGGACAGGCGGCTACACCTTC	CASSFSGTGGYTF
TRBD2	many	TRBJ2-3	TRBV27	TGTGCCAGCAGTTCATATAGCGGGAGCACAGATACGCAGTATTTT	CASSSYSGSTDTQYF
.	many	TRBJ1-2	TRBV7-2	TGTGCCAGCAGCTTAAGTCGGTATGGCTACACCTTC	CASSLSRYGYTF
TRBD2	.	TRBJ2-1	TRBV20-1	TGCAGTGCTCCTAGCGGGAGGGCCTACAATGAGCAGTTCTTC	CSAPSGRAYNEQFF
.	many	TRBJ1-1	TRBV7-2	TGTGCCAGCAGCTTAACAGGGACGTACAGAGACACTGAAGCTTTCTTT	CASSLTGTYRDTEAFF
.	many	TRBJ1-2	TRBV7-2	TGTGCCAGCAGCTCTTGGACGGGGGGCATTGATGGCTACACCTTC	CASSSWTGGIDGYTF
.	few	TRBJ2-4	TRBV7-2	TGTGCCAGCAGATCAGGGGGGGACATTCAGTACTTC	CASRSGGDIQYF
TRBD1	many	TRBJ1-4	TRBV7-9	TGTGCCAGCAGCTCCCAGGGGGCTGGTAATGAAAAACTGTTTTTT	CASSSQGAGNEKLFF
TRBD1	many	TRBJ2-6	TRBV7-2	TGTGCCAGCAGCTTAGTAGGGACAGGGGGCTCTGGGGCCAACGTCCTGACTTTC	CASSLVGTGGSGANVLTF
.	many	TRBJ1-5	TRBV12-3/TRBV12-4	TGTGCCAGCAGGGGAGGGCAGAGTCAGCCCCAGCATTTT	CASRGGQSQPQHF